These 24 T cell receptor beta chains were sequenced from one sample in a study of control samples from healthy donors and cancer patients. The method was immunoSEQ multiplex PCR; TCRdb's version includes in-frame clones alone and lacks a portion of them. The profile shows around 100,000 clones, roughly 90% of them singletons. What was sequenced was PBMCs. All receptors come from a man aged 55 to 69 with lung cancer.

This sequence joins TRBV5-5 and TRBJ2-3, with D possibly TRBD1 on 5 matching bases. CDR1 is SGHKS and CDR2 is YYEKEE in the germline V gene (reference sequence). Trimming took off 0 bases at V and 0 bases at J, with 8 bases between the two ends. The CDR3 consists of 15 residues. CDR3 region: CASSLGQLSTDTQYF. The CDR3 DNA sequence: TGTGCCAGCAGCTTGGGACAGCTAAGCACAGATACGCAGTATTTT. Looking up the rest from reference TRBV5-5 and TRBJ2-3 gives the full variable domain: DAGVTQSPTHLIKTRGQQVTLRCSPISGHKSVSWYQQVLGQGPQFIFQYYEKEERGRGNFPDRFSARQFPNYSSELNVNALLLGDSALYLCASSLGQLSTDTQYFGPGTRLTVL.

This chain joins TRBV7-9 and TRBJ1-4; no clear D gene. The CDR3 runs 13 residues. The germline V gene has CDR1 SEHNR and CDR2 FQNEAQ (reference sequence). V was trimmed by 4 bases and J by 3 bases, leaving 6 bases between them. The CDR3 DNA reads TGTGCCAGCAGCTCGCAAGCTAATGAAAAACTGTTTTTT. Its protein product is CASSSQANEKLFF.

The rearrangement links TRBV7-9 to TRBJ1-2, with TRBD1 as a possible D gene (5 bases). This CDR3 has 14 residues. The germline V and J ends were trimmed by 0 bases and 5 bases, with 10 bases remaining between them. The germline gives CDR1 SEHNR, CDR2 FQNEAQ (reference sequence). CDR3 sequence (DNA): TGTGCCAGCAGCTTAGCGGGACGGACGTATGGCTACACCTTC. This encodes CASSLAGRTYGYTF.

This rearrangement joins TRBV11-2 to TRBJ2-2; 7 bases are a match to TRBD2. CDR1 is SGHAT and CDR2 is FQNNGV in the germline V gene. The CDR3 totals 15 residues. The ends lost 3 bases at V and 0 bases at J; junction bases unmatched: 1. The DNA of the CDR3 is TGTGCCAGCAGCTTCCGGGGGGCGAACACCGGGGAGCTGTTTTTT. This gives the protein CASSFRGANTGELFF.

This clone came up once. The chain carries TRBV6-5 and TRBJ1-1; D gene uncertain. The CDR3 sequence is 14 residues long. V was pared by 7 bases and J by 2 bases, with 14 bases between. Germline V gene data show CDR1 as MNHEY and CDR2 as SVGAGI. In DNA form, the CDR3 reads TGTGCCAGCAATTTTGGAGGGCTCAACACTGAAGCTTTCTTT. Its protein product is CASNFGGLNTEAFF.

The V and J genes are TRBV9 and TRBJ2-3, with TRBD2 matching over 11 bases. Looked up from germline, CDR1 is SGDLS and CDR2 is YYNGEE. The CDR3 has 18 residues. V lost 3 bases, J lost 2 bases, and 11 bases stayed unmatched. The CDR3 DNA reads TGTGCCAGCAGCGCCAGCCTTCCGGGACTAGCGGTCACAGATACGCAGTATTTT. This gives the protein CASSASLPGLAVTDTQYF.

The chain is built from TRBV7-2 and TRBJ1-6, with TRBD1 matching over 7 bases. V trimming: 4 bases; J trimming: 7 bases; junction bases outside the gene matches: 4. The length of the CDR3 is 14 residues. From germline, CDR1 is SGHTA and CDR2 FQGNSA. Here the CDR3 reads CASSSGTANSPLHF. CDR3 DNA sequence: TGTGCCAGCAGCTCCGGGACAGCAAATTCACCCCTCCACTTT.

The rearrangement uses TRBV7-2 and TRBJ1-4; no clear D gene. Germline CDR1 is SGHTA and CDR2 is FQGNSA. The V end was cut by 1 base, the J end by 8 bases, with 14 bases between. This CDR3 comprises 15 residues. In DNA form, the CDR3 reads TGTGCCAGCAGCTTAGACGGCAGCAGGATCGAAAAACTGTTTTTT. Translation gives CASSLDGSRIEKLFF. The variable domain in full, completed from reference TRBV7-2 and TRBJ1-4, reads GAGVSQSPSNKVTEKGKDVELRCDPISGHTALYWYRQSLGQGLEFLIYFQGNSAPDKSGLPSDRFSAERTGGSVSTLTIQRTQQEDSAVYLCASSLDGSRIEKLFFGSGTQLSVL.

The chain joins TRBV6-1 to TRBJ1-2, with D possibly being TRBD1 (5 bases). V was clipped by 3 bases and J by 0 bases, with 8 bases between them. The CDR3 spans 14 residues. The germline gives CDR1 MNHNS, CDR2 SASEGT. The DNA of the CDR3 is TGTGCCAGCAGTGATGCAGGGCCTAACTATGGCTACACCTTC. Its protein product is CASSDAGPNYGYTF.

The chain uses TRBV6-2 or TRBV6-3 and TRBJ1-1; tentatively, D is TRBD1 (5 bases). V was shortened by 5 bases and J by 3 bases, with 16 bases between the two germline ends. This CDR3 has 15 residues. The germline V gene has CDR1 MNHEY and CDR2 SVGEGT. CDR3 DNA: TGTGCCAGCAGTGACTTGTCAGGGCGGTACACTGAAGCTTTCTTT. It specifies CASSDLSGRYTEAFF.

With respect to this clone: The same CDR3 can be traced to other DNA sequences in this sample. The rearrangement links TRBV10-1 to TRBJ2-5, with D possibly TRBD2 on 5 matching bases. V gave up 8 bases and J gave up 2 bases, with 9 bases separating them. CDR1 WNHNN and CDR2 SYGVQD come from the germline V gene (reference sequence). This CDR3 spans 12 amino acids. The CDR3: CASSPGQETQYF. The CDR3 DNA is TGCGCCAGCTCCCCGGGGCAAGAGACCCAGTACTTC.

The chain is built from TRBV6-5 and TRBJ1-1; TRBD1 matches at 8 bases. The CDR3 runs to 13 residues. J lost 2 bases, V lost 6 bases, and 2 bases had no gene match. CDR1 MNHEY and CDR2 SVGAGI come from the germline V gene. The CDR3, as DNA: TGTGCCAGCAGGGCAGGGGGCAACACTGAAGCTTTCTTT. Its protein product is CASRAGGNTEAFF.

For the CDR3, the DNA is TGTGCCACCAGTGACCGAACAGGGAACTCTGGGGCCAACGTCCTGACTTTC. Amino acids: CATSDRTGNSGANVLTF. The chain links TRBV24-1 to TRBJ2-6; possible D gene TRBD1, 6 bases. Trimming pared 4 bases from V and 0 bases from J, leaving 12 bases between. The CDR3 loop spans 17 amino acids. The V gene's germline CDR1 is KGHDR and CDR2 SFDVKD.

The V and J genes are TRBV24-1 and TRBJ2-6; D is possibly TRBD1 or TRBD2 (6 bases each). The CDR3 loop spans 13 amino acids. Trimming took off 11 bases at V and 1 base at J, with 8 bases between the two ends. CDR1 KGHDR and CDR2 SFDVKD come from the germline V gene. The CDR3 loop is CAIGGSGANVLTF. The CDR3 bases are TGTGCCATAGGGGGGTCTGGGGCCAACGTCCTGACTTTC.

This chain connects TRBV4-1 to TRBJ2-1; D gene unclear. Germline lookup yields CDR1 MGHRA and CDR2 YSYEKL. Trimming took 3 bases from V and 0 from J, leaving 6 bases between them. This CDR3 is built from 14 residues. This CDR3 is CASSHGNSYNEQFF. As DNA, the CDR3 is TGCGCCAGCAGCCATGGTAACTCCTACAATGAGCAGTTCTTC.

Notes on this clone: The same CDR3 is also encoded by other DNA sequences in this sample. The chain combines TRBV5-1 with TRBJ2-6, with TRBD1 matching over 10 bases. The CDR3 runs 18 residues. V gave up 0 bases and J gave up 0 bases; unmatched junction bases: 3. The germline gives CDR1 SGHRS, CDR2 YFSETQ. The CDR3 is CASSLVGTGASGANVLTF. CDR3 nucleotides: TGCGCCAGCAGCTTGGTTGGGACAGGGGCCTCTGGGGCCAACGTCCTGACTTTC.

The CDR3 bases are TGTGCCAGCAGCTACACCGGGGCCGAGAGGGTAGATACGCAGTATTTT. It codes for CASSYTGAERVDTQYF. V usage is TRBV11-1 and J usage is TRBJ2-3; D is perhaps TRBD1 or TRBD2 (5 bases each). Per germline, CDR1 SGHAT and CDR2 FQDESV (reference sequence). The CDR3 length is 16 residues. V gave up 4 bases and J gave up 5 bases, with 19 bases separating them.

This chain connects TRBV5-6 to TRBJ1-3; D may be TRBD1 (5 bases). Trimming pared 2 bases from V and 7 bases from J, leaving 10 bases between. Germline-derived CDR1 and CDR2 are SGHDT and YYEEEE. This CDR3 contains 13 residues. The CDR3 loop is CASSFEWGNTIYF. The CDR3 DNA reads TGTGCCAGCAGCTTCGAGTGGGGGAACACCATATATTTT.

The count of this clone is one. This rearrangement joins TRBV6-5 to TRBJ2-2; a possible D gene is TRBD2 (6 bases). This CDR3 spans 14 amino acids. V dropped 6 bases and J dropped 5 bases, with 13 bases sitting between them. Germline assignment: CDR1 MNHEY and CDR2 SVGAGI. The CDR3 DNA reads TGTGCCAGCAGGCCCCAGGCGGGGACCGGGGAGCTGTTTTTT. Translation: CASRPQAGTGELFF.

The V and J genes are TRBV18 and TRBJ1-6; TRBD1 might be the D (5 bases). CDR1 and CDR2 from the germline V gene are KGHSH and LQKENI. This CDR3 region has 13 residues. Trimming took 2 bases from V and 8 from J, leaving 7 bases between them. The CDR3 nucleotides read TGTGCCAGCTCACCAGACAGAGATTCACCCCTCCACTTT. It yields the protein CASSPDRDSPLHF.

This chain connects TRBV7-3 to TRBJ1-4, with a tentative D call TRBD1 (6 bases). Germline V gene lookup returns CDR1 SGHTA and CDR2 FQGTGA. The CDR3 has 13 residues. V was cut by 4 bases and J by 7 bases, with 10 bases left in between. The CDR3 is CASSSTGGEKLFF. In DNA form, the CDR3 reads TGTGCCAGCAGCTCGACAGGAGGTGAAAAACTGTTTTTT. The complete variable domain, with remaining parts taken from reference TRBV7-3 and TRBJ1-4, reads GAGVSQTPSNKVTEKGKYVELRCDPISGHTALYWYRQSLGQGPEFLIYFQGTGAADDSGLPNDRFFAVRPEGSVSTLKIQRTERGDSAVYLCASSSTGGEKLFFGSGTQLSVL.

The chain uses TRBV5-5 and TRBJ2-7, with D perhaps matching TRBD1 or TRBD2 (5 bases each). Germline-derived CDR1 and CDR2 are SGHKS and YYEKEE (reference sequence). The CDR3 has 14 amino acids. V was trimmed by 4 bases and J by 4 bases, leaving 15 bases between them. CDR3 protein: CASSLGEGTYEQYV. The CDR3 region has the DNA TGTGCCAGCAGCCTTGGAGAAGGGACGTACGAGCAGTACGTC.

V gene TRBV5-1 combines with J gene TRBJ2-7; 7 positions agree with TRBD1. Germline V gene sequence: CDR1 SGHRS, CDR2 YFSETQ. CDR3 length: 15 amino acids. V gave up 0 bases and J gave up 3 bases; unmatched junction bases: 6. The CDR3 protein is CASSLGTGSYYEQYV. CDR3 bases: TGCGCCAGCAGCTTGGGGACAGGCTCCTACTACGAGCAGTACGTC.

The J gene is TRBJ2-7, the V gene TRBV18; D might be TRBD1 (5 bases). V was pared by 2 bases and J by 4 bases, with 9 bases between. Germline lookup yields CDR1 KGHSH and CDR2 LQKENI. CDR3 length: 13 amino acids. The CDR3 protein is CASSPAPGYEQYV. The CDR3 DNA reads as TGTGCCAGCTCACCAGCTCCAGGGTACGAGCAGTACGTC.